Following are 32 T cell receptor beta chains from one sample sequenced in a study of T-cell reconstitution after alpha-beta-depleted transplantation in children. Construction of the TCRbeta library involved unique molecular identifiers. Using its own MiXCR run on the PCR reads, TCRdb lists one record per CDR3 protein. The sample has around 700,000 distinct CDR3 sequences, around 13% seen once; the top ten hold 0.79%. The sequenced sample was PBMCs, obtained before TCRalphabeta/CD19-depleted stem cell transplant. The receptors were gathered from a girl aged 2 to 10 with congenital amegakaryocytic thrombocytopenia, due to receive a stem cell transplant.

This clonotype appeared many times. This rearrangement joins TRBV27 to TRBJ1-5; D uncertain. CDR3 length: 11 residues. Germline V gene lookup returns CDR1 MNHEY and CDR2 SMNVEV (reference sequence). CDR3: CSRRSNQPQHF. The CDR3 DNA sequence: TGTTCAAGACGGAGCAATCAGCCCCAGCATTTT.

This clonotype was recorded many times. V gene TRBV20-1 combines with J gene TRBJ2-7; D ambiguous. The CDR3 runs to 16 residues. CDR1 is DFQATT, CDR2 SNEGSKA, per germline (reference sequence). V dropped 1 base and J dropped 0 bases, with 16 bases sitting between them. The CDR3 nucleotides read TGCAGTGCTAGAGCGCCCCGCAGACGGTTCTCCTACGAGCAGTACTTC. Translated: CSARAPRRRFSYEQYF.

The sample holds many counts of this clonotype. The V gene is TRBV4-2, the J gene TRBJ1-1, with a possible D match to TRBD1 (5 bases). V was pared by 1 base and J by 2 bases, with 11 bases between. CDR1 LGHNA and CDR2 YNFKEQ come from the germline V gene. The CDR3 length is 15 residues. CDR3 DNA: TGTGCCAGCAGCCAAGCCGGGGCAGCAAACACTGAAGCTTTCTTT. Amino acids: CASSQAGAANTEAFF.

This clonotype is labeled as medium-sized. V usage is TRBV27 and J usage is TRBJ2-3; D gene ambiguous. CDR3 size: 12 residues. Germline V gene sequence: CDR1 MNHEY, CDR2 SMNVEV (reference sequence). Trimming shortened V by 1 base and J by 6 bases, and 5 bases separated the two germline ends. CDR3 sequence (DNA): TGTGCCAGCAGTTTATTGGGGGATACGCAGTATTTT. This encodes CASSLLGDTQYF.

This clonotype came up a few times. The genes are TRBV21-1 and TRBJ2-1; the listed D gene, TRBD2, was not tested against the DNA. TRBV21-1 is given as a pseudogene. The CDR3 totals 17 residues. CDR3 bases: TGTGCCAGCAGCAAAATCTATCGGACTAGTCTCTACAATGAGCAGTTCTTC. This codes for CASSKIYRTSLYNEQFF.

The V and J genes are TRBV11-2 and TRBJ2-7; 7 bases fit TRBD2. V shed 4 bases, J shed 5 bases, and the junction held 8 bases outside the gene matches. Germline loops: CDR1 SGHAT, CDR2 FQNNGV. This CDR3 spans 14 amino acids. In nucleotides, the CDR3 is TGTGCCAGCAGCTCAACCGGGGGGTCGGACGAGCAGTACTTC. It is translated as CASSSTGGSDEQYF.

This clonotype showed up many times. The chain links TRBV11-2 to TRBJ1-4, with unresolved D. CDR3 length equals 15 residues. V lost 6 bases and J lost 7, with 18 bases in between. Germline V gene data show CDR1 as SGHAT and CDR2 as FQNNGV. The CDR3 DNA is TGTGCCAGCAGTCCGGGAAGACTCGTGGTTGAAAAACTGTTTTTT. It encodes CASSPGRLVVEKLFF.

This chain links TRBV19 with TRBJ1-5; a weak D match, TRBD1 (5 bases). The CDR3 runs to 15 residues. The V end was cut by 7 bases, the J end by 0 bases, with 13 bases between. Germline CDR1 and CDR2: LNHDA and SQIVND (reference sequence). The CDR3: CASMLGDYSNQPQHF. CDR3 bases: TGTGCCAGTATGCTGGGGGACTATAGCAATCAGCCCCAGCATTTT.

This clonotype was picked up a small number of times. The rearrangement uses TRBV6-1 and TRBJ2-7; a weak D match, TRBD1 (5 bases). CDR3 size: 11 residues. CDR1 and CDR2 (germline): MNHNS, SASEGT. V dropped 8 bases and J dropped 4 bases, with 9 bases sitting between them. DNA of the CDR3: TGTGCCAGCGACAGAAATTACGAGCAGTACTTC. Amino acid sequence: CASDRNYEQYF.

This clonotype showed up many times. The chain carries TRBV7-6 and TRBJ2-7; no clear D gene. This CDR3 has 14 amino acids. Trimming removed 3 bases from V and 0 bases from J, with 9 bases in between. Germline CDR1 reads SGHVS; CDR2 reads FNYEAQ. The CDR3, as DNA: TGTGCCAGCAGCTTCGAGATAAGCTCCTACGAGCAGTACTTC. Protein: CASSFEISSYEQYF.

This clonotype was counted only a few times. J is TRBJ2-3 and V is TRBV7-6, with D possibly being TRBD2 (7 bases). The CDR3 consists of 15 residues. Trimming took off 6 bases at V and 1 base at J, with 14 bases between the two ends. Germline CDR1 reads SGHVS; CDR2 reads FNYEAQ. The CDR3 is CASSPGGKRTDTQYF. The CDR3 coding sequence is TGTGCCAGCAGTCCGGGGGGCAAACGCACAGATACGCAGTATTTT.

There are many counts of this clonotype. This rearrangement joins TRBV5-1 to TRBJ2-1; D might be TRBD2 (5 bases). The V end lost 5 bases, the J end lost 8 bases, and 17 bases lay between the germline ends. Germline-derived CDR1 and CDR2 are SGHRS and YFSETQ. The CDR3 is made up of 14 amino acids. CDR3 sequence (DNA): TGCGCCAGCAGACAGCCGGCAGAGAGGGATGAGCAGTTCTTC. Protein: CASRQPAERDEQFF.

The rearrangement links TRBV30 to TRBJ2-3; 9 bases agree with TRBD2. Trimming cost V 3 bases and J 6 bases; bases outside gene matches: 10. The CDR3 covers 15 residues. The germline V gene has CDR1 GTSNPN and CDR2 SVGIG (reference sequence). The chain's CDR3 is CAWSEGLAGQDTQYF. The CDR3 nucleotides read TGTGCCTGGAGCGAGGGGCTAGCGGGACAGGATACGCAGTATTTT.

In regard to this clonotype: One end of the junction does not line up with germline, which may come from a read error. The genes are TRBV5-1 and TRBJ2-1; no firm D call. The CDR3 totals 15 residues. Germline V gene sequence: CDR1 SGHRS, CDR2 YFSETQ. The DNA of the CDR3 is TGCACCAGCAGCGTTGGGGTCGTCCCAGGCAATGAGCAGTTCTTC. This sequence encodes CTSSVGVVPGNEQFF.

This clonotype was seen only a few times. The V and J genes are TRBV5-1 and TRBJ2-7; perhaps TRBD1 as D (6 bases). V was clipped by 5 bases and J by 8 bases, with 17 bases between them. The CDR3 runs 13 residues. Per the germline V gene, CDR1 is SGHRS and CDR2 is YFSETQ. Written as DNA, the CDR3 is TGCGCCAGCAGTGTCACGGGACAAGATAAGCAGTACTTC. Translated, it gives CASSVTGQDKQYF.

This clonotype came up many times. One end of the junction fails to match germline, which may point to a read error. The genes are TRBV7-9 and TRBJ1-1; tentatively, D is TRBD1 (5 bases). The CDR3 contains 15 residues. Germline V gene sequence: CDR1 SEHNR, CDR2 FQNEAQ (reference sequence). CDR3 in amino acids: CAGSPREGTRTEAFF. For the CDR3, the DNA is TGTGCCGGCAGCCCACGTGAGGGGACGAGGACTGAAGCTTTCTTT.

This clonotype was observed many times. The CDR3 nucleotides are TGTGCCAGCAGTTACCGTAAGAGAGATACGCAGTATTTT. Protein: CASSYRKRDTQYF. The chain uses TRBV6-6 and TRBJ2-3; D uncertain. The germline V gene encodes CDR1 MNHNY and CDR2 SVGAGI (reference sequence). The V end was cut by 2 bases, the J end by 5 bases, with 8 bases between. The CDR3 is made up of 13 amino acids.

The J gene is TRBJ2-2, the V gene TRBV30; D is undetermined. Trimming stripped 2 bases from V and 8 bases from J, with 9 bases between. Looked up from germline, CDR1 is GTSNPN and CDR2 is SVGIG (reference sequence). The CDR3 extends over 12 amino acids. CDR3 residues: CAWSPTGGELFF. The CDR3, as DNA: TGTGCCTGGAGTCCCACTGGGGGGGAGCTGTTTTTT.

A note on this clonotype: A much larger clone lies one base from this, so it may be a read error. The rearrangement uses TRBV5-5 and TRBJ2-7; D is unresolved. The CDR3 consists of 13 residues. V was trimmed by 3 bases and J by 2 bases, leaving 9 bases between them. Germline V CDR1 and CDR2: SGHKS, YYEKEE (reference sequence). The CDR3 sequence is CASSWGWAYEQYF. DNA for the CDR3: TGTGCCAGCAGCTGGGGATGGGCCTACGAGCAGTACTTC.

V is TRBV12-3 or TRBV12-4 and J is TRBJ2-2, with D uncertain. This CDR3 has 13 residues. V gave up 4 bases and J gave up 8 bases, with 11 bases separating them. CDR3 nucleotides: TGTGCCAGCAGTTCCCGGTCGTCGGGGGAGCTGTTTTTT. This translates into CASSSRSSGELFF.

This clonotype was recorded at least ten times. The CDR3 spells CSATPSPDRAYEQYF. The CDR3 nucleotides read TGCAGTGCTACTCCCAGTCCGGACAGGGCCTACGAGCAGTACTTC. This chain connects TRBV20-1 to TRBJ2-7; 8 positions agree with TRBD1. Germline V gene lookup returns CDR1 DFQATT and CDR2 SNEGSKA (reference sequence). Trimming removed 4 bases from V and 2 bases from J; junction bases left unmatched: 10. This CDR3 is built from 15 residues.

The V call is TRBV20-1, the J call TRBJ2-1; D perhaps matches TRBD2 (6 bases). Germline V gene data show CDR1 as DFQATT and CDR2 as SNEGSKA (reference sequence). This CDR3 comprises 13 residues. Trimming took off 1 base at V and 7 bases at J, with 11 bases between the two ends. The CDR3 is CSARGPTSNEQFF. The CDR3 region has the DNA TGCAGTGCTAGAGGGCCGACTAGTAATGAGCAGTTCTTC.

In this sample, this clonotype turned up many times. The chain combines TRBV5-1 with TRBJ2-1; D ambiguous. The CDR3 loop spans 13 amino acids. In germline, CDR1 is SGHRS, CDR2 YFSETQ. V lost 5 bases, J lost 4 bases, and 10 bases lay in between. As DNA, the CDR3 is TGCGCCAGCAGACCAGACTTATACAATGAGCAGTTCTTC. It is translated as CASRPDLYNEQFF.

This clonotype was counted many times. V usage is TRBV10-3 and J usage is TRBJ1-6, with D tentatively TRBD1 (5 bases). The CDR3 consists of 15 residues. The germline V gene has CDR1 ENHRY and CDR2 SYGVKD. Between the trimmed V and J ends, which lost 5 bases and 7 bases, there was a span of 15 bases. In DNA, the CDR3 is TGTGCCATCAGTCCGCGACAGTCCGACAATTCACCCCTCCACTTT. This sequence encodes CAISPRQSDNSPLHF.

The chain links TRBV20-1 to TRBJ2-5; tentative D call: TRBD1 (6 bases). From germline, CDR1 is DFQATT and CDR2 SNEGSKA (reference sequence). The CDR3 sequence is 13 residues long. DNA of the CDR3: TGCAGAGCCAGAGGCACAGGGCGGGAGACCCAGTACTTC. It translates to CRARGTGRETQYF.

This clonotype was counted at least ten times. V is TRBV20-1 and J is TRBJ1-2; D may be TRBD1 (6 bases). The germline gives CDR1 DFQATT, CDR2 SNEGSKA (reference sequence). CDR3 length: 14 amino acids. V lost 3 bases, J lost 8 bases, and 19 bases lay in between. CDR3 coding DNA: TGCAGTGCTAGCTCGGCCCTAGGGGGTGGAGGCTACACCTTC. This encodes CSASSALGGGGYTF.

This clonotype was detected ten times or more. Written as DNA, the CDR3 is TGCGCCAGCAGCTCCCGGACTAGCGGGTACGAGCAGTACTTC. Translating gives CASSSRTSGYEQYF. The rearrangement links TRBV5-1 to TRBJ2-7, with 11 bases matching TRBD2. Per the germline V gene, CDR1 is SGHRS and CDR2 is YFSETQ. The CDR3 loop spans 14 amino acids. J gave up 4 bases and V 3 bases, and 3 bases lay outside the gene matches.

The V and J genes are TRBV20-1 and TRBJ2-1, with 12 bases matching TRBD2. CDR1 and CDR2 from the germline V gene are DFQATT and SNEGSKA (reference sequence). V lost 5 bases to trimming and J lost 6 bases; unmatched junction nucleotides: 8. The CDR3 consists of 15 residues. The CDR3 nucleotides are TGCAGTGCTGGCTTTTCTAGCGGGGGGGCCAATGAGCAGTTCTTC. It codes for CSAGFSSGGANEQFF.

The chain combines TRBV7-9 with TRBJ2-7; D assignment may be TRBD1 or TRBD2 (5 bases each). The CDR3 covers 14 residues. The V end lost 3 bases, the J end lost 3 bases, and 12 bases lay between the germline ends. Germline CDR1 and CDR2: SEHNR and FQNEAQ (reference sequence). This CDR3 reads CASSFVGPSYEQYF. As DNA, the CDR3 is TGTGCCAGCAGCTTTGTGGGACCAAGCTACGAGCAGTACTTC.

The chain is built from TRBV30 and TRBJ2-7, with a possible D match to TRBD1 (5 bases). The CDR3 runs 13 residues. The germline V and J ends were trimmed by 4 bases and 2 bases, with 12 bases remaining between them. Germline values: CDR1 GTSNPN, CDR2 SVGIG (reference sequence). The CDR3 sequence: CAWTRQSTYEQYF. CDR3 bases: TGTGCCTGGACCCGACAGAGTACCTACGAGCAGTACTTC.

This clonotype has at least ten counts. The chain has TRBV2 and TRBJ2-2, with 7 nucleotides matching TRBD1. From germline, CDR1 is SNHLY and CDR2 FYNNEI. The length of the CDR3 is 14 residues. V lost 7 bases, J lost 4 bases, and 6 bases stayed unmatched. The CDR3 bases are TGTGCCAGCAATCTGGACAGGACCACCGGGGAGCTGTTTTTT. It specifies CASNLDRTTGELFF.

This clonotype was observed a handful of times. The gene calls are TRBV28 and TRBJ2-5; 10 bases agree with TRBD1. This CDR3 spans 14 amino acids. In germline, CDR1 is MDHEN, CDR2 SYDVKM. V gave up 6 bases and J gave up 5 bases; unmatched junction bases: 6. This CDR3 is CASRGQGVWETQYF. The CDR3 DNA sequence: TGTGCCAGCAGAGGACAGGGGGTATGGGAGACCCAGTACTTC.